The present TCR beta chain was sequenced within a study of T cells in Graves' hyperthyroidism and ophthalmopathy. For the study at large: Initial diagnosis, before any treatment, was when peripheral blood was collected.

Template material for amplifying TCR beta CDR3 regions consisted of RNA transcripts. An initial round of RT-PCR targeting the TCR CDR3 relied on the HTBI primer set. TCRdb re-derived calls from the multiplex PCR reads in MiXCR, one entry per CDR3 protein. The top ten hold around a tenth of the sample, which has about 360,000 distinct CDR3 sequences, over 10% seen once. This CDR3 region has 13 residues. The germline V and J ends were trimmed by 7 bases and 7 bases, with 16 bases remaining between them. Germline values: CDR1 SNHLY, CDR2 FYNNEI. Broader study findings: Also found in blood were most expanded thyroid clonotypes above 0.001.

This clonotype was counted at least ten times. Its antigen remains unknown. Sequencing was performed on blood. The TCR comes from a woman aged 18-29 years with Graves' hyperthyroidism. V gene TRBV2 combines with J gene TRBJ2-5, with D unresolved. CDR3 loop: CASTMGFAVTQYF. The CDR3 coding sequence is TGTGCCAGCACGATGGGGTTTGCGGTGACCCAGTACTTC.